This T cell receptor (beta chain) was captured by sequencing in a study of T cell responses to AZD1222 COVID-19 vaccine. The study's findings and limits: Only a handful of AZD1222 recipients, more than five in all, had baseline seropositivity. Reports indicate that nearly half of spike-specific TCRs are directed at unmutated variant regions. Recipients of two AZD1222 doses showed rising Spike-specific TCR breadth and depth.

Profiled with immunoSEQ multiplex PCR; TCRdb holds only in-frame clones, not every one. The sample lists 150,000 or so clones; approximately 91% were seen once. V was trimmed by 0 bases and J by 6 bases, leaving 15 bases between them. Germline assignment: CDR1 SGHTS and CDR2 YDEGEE. The CDR3 is made up of 15 amino acids. On this clone: Its antigen remains unknown.

Second-dose timings of about 4 or about 12 weeks were pooled. The sample consisted of peripheral blood, taken 28 days after the second AZD1222 dose. The chain recombines TRBV5-8 with TRBJ1-1; no definite D call. The sequence came from an adult who received the AZD1222 COVID-19 vaccine. DNA for the CDR3: TGTGCCAGCAGCTTGGCAGGCTCAACGTGGGCTGAAGCTTTCTTT. Translation gives CASSLAGSTWAEAFF.